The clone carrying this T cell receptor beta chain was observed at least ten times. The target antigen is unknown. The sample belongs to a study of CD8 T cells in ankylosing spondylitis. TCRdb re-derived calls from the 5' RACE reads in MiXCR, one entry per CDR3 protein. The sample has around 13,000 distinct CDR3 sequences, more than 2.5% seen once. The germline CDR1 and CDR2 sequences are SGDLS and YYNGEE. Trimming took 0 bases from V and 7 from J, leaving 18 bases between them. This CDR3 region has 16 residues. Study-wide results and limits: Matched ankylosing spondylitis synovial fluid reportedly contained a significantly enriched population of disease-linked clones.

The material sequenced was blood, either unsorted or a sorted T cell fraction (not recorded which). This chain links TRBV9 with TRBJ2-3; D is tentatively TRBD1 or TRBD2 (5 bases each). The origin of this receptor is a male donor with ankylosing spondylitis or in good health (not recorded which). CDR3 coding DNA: TGTGCCAGCAGCGTAGAGGAACAGAGAGGGACCAATACGCAGTATTTT. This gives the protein CASSVEEQRGTNTQYF.